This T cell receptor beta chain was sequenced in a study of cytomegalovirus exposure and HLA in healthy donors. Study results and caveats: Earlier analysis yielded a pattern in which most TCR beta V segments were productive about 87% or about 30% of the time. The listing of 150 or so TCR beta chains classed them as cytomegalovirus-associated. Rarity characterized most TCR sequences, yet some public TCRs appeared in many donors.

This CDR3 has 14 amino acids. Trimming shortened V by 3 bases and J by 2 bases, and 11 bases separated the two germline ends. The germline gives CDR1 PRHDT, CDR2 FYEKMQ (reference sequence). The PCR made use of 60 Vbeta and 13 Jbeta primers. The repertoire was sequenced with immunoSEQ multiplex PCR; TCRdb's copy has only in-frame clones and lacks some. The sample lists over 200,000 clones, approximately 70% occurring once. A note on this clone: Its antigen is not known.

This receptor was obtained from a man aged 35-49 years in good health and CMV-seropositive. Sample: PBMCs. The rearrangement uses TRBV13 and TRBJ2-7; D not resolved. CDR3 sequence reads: CASSLRGVPYEQYF. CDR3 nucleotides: TGTGCCAGCAGCTTGAGAGGAGTACCCTACGAGCAGTACTTC.